This T cell receptor beta chain was captured in a study of cytomegalovirus exposure and HLA in healthy donors. As regards this clone: The antigen is not known.

Whereas donors were nominally healthy upon sampling, unrecorded immune exposures were probable. Study results and caveats: The study listed approximately 160 cytomegalovirus-associated TCR beta chains. Later genetic work tied a missense DCLRE1C variant to beta-chain V and J trimming.

V was trimmed by 2 bases and J by 1 base, leaving 12 bases between them. From germline, CDR1 is SGHNT and CDR2 YYREEE (reference sequence). The CDR3 loop spans 15 amino acids. The PCR ran on 60 Vbeta and 13 Jbeta primers. The method was immunoSEQ multiplex PCR; TCRdb's version includes in-frame clones alone and lacks a portion of them. The data contain roughly 90,000 clones, less than 80% of them seen just once; the ten biggest clones take up 20% to 25%. This chain connects TRBV5-4 to TRBJ1-2; tentatively, D is TRBD1 (5 bases). The TCR originated in a man aged 25 to 40 in good health and CMV-seropositive. Sequenced material: PBMCs. The CDR3 sequence is CASSFPREGNYGYTF. In DNA, the CDR3 is TGTGCCAGCAGCTTCCCCAGGGAGGGTAACTATGGCTACACCTTC.